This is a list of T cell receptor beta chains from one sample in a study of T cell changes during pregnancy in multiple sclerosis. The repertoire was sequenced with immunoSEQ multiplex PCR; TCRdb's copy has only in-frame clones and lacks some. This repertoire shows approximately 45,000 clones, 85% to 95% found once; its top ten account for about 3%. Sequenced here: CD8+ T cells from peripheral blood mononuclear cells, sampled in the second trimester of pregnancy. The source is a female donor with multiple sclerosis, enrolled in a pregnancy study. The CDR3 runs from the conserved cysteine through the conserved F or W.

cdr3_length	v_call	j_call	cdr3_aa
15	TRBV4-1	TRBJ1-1	CASSQGTGQNTEAFF
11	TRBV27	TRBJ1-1	CASTGGTEAFF
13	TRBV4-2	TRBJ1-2	CASTQGPMEGYTF
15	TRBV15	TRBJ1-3	CATSRDKGSGNTIYF
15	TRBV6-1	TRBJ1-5	CANGVAGISNQPQHF
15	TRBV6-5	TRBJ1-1	CASSYSGGLSTEAFF
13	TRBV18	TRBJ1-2	CASSPTGNYGYTF
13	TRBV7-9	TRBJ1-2	CASRQEPAYGYTF
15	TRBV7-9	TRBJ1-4	CASSTMGISGEKLFF
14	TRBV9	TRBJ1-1	CASSPGGRLTEAFF
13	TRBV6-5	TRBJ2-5	CATSTLWGDTQYF
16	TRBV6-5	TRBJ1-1	CASSYSTGHPVLEAFF
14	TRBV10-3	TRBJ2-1	CAISGTGKVNEQFF
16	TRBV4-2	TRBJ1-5	CASSPDRETPNQPQHF
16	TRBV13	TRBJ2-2	CASSFGLAANTGELFF
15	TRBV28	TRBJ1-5	CASRKTGDSNQPQHF
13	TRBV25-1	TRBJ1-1	CASTQGSDTEAFF
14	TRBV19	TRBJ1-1	CATKSGAGAAEAFF
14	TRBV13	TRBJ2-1	CASSFRGRNNEQFF
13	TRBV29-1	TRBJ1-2	CSANIGGGYGYTF
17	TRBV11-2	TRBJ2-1	CASSLRGRDTTNNEQFF
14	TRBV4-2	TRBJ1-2	CASSQGPGFDGYTF
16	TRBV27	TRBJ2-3	CASSLGGWLDSDTQYF
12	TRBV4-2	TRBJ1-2	CASRTPSGTPLF
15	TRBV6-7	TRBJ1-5	CASSQGGYSNQPQHF
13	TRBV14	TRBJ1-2	CASSRTASYGYTF
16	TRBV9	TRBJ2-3	CASSAGGLMVSDTQYF
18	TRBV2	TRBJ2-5	CASSESQRVVRRSETQYF
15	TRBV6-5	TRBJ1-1	CASSPLGGLSTEAFF
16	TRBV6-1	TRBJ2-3	CASSVESGGAQDTQYF
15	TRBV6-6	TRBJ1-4	CASSYDRGRDEKLFF
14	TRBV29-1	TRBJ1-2	CSVFTGSKLEGYTF
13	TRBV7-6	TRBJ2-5	CASSRTGSETQYF
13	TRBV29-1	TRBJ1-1	CSVDVGGDTEAFF
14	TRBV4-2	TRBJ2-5	CASSQERLEETQYF
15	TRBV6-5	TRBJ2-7	CATGRTWTGVEEQYF
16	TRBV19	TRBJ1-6	CASSSSGDLYNSPLHF
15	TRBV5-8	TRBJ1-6	CASSRTGASNSPLHF
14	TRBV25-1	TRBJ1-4	CASSEWDRGRKTVF
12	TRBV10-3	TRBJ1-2	CAINSAIEGYTF